This is a list of T cell receptor beta chains from one sample in a study of T cells after yellow fever vaccination. TCRdb independently ran MiXCR on the 5' RACE reads; one entry per CDR3 protein. Among 100,000 to 150,000 distinct CDR3 sequences, 13% to 15% were seen once, and the ten largest hold 40% to 45%. Material: CD8+ T cells sorted from PBMCs, obtained 5 days after the yellow fever booster vaccination. The receptors derive from a young man who received the YFV17D yellow fever vaccine. Each CDR3 is given with its conserved first and last residue. The D gene is left open where the match is weak. Size tells how often a clone was seen (once, few, many) or the class of an expanded clone, and some rows leave it out.

v_call	d_call	clone_size	j_call	cdr3_nt	cdr3_aa
TRBV5-1	TRBD1	many	TRBJ1-5	TGCGCCAGCAGTCCGGGACAGGGGAATCAGCCCCAGCATTTT	CASSPGQGNQPQHF
TRBV10-3	NA	few	TRBJ1-1	TGTGCCATCAGTGAGTCAGAGGTGGCGAACACTGAAGCTTTCTTT	CAISESEVANTEAFF
TRBV4-1	TRBD1	NA	TRBJ2-1	TGCGCCAGCAGCCAAGATTGGGACAGGGGGAAGTACAATGAGCAGTTCTTC	CASSQDWDRGKYNEQFF
TRBV7-3	NA	NA	TRBJ2-3	TGTGCCAGCAGCTTAGAGGACCACACAGATACGCAGTATTTT	CASSLEDHTDTQYF
TRBV20-1	NA	NA	TRBJ1-6	TGCAGTGCTAGAGATCCAGGGAATAGTTCACCCCTCCACTTT	CSARDPGNSSPLHF
TRBV23-1	NA	NA	TRBJ2-7	TGCGCCAGCAGTCAAATTGTCCACGAGCAGTACTTC	CASSQIVHEQYF
TRBV11-2	NA	many	TRBJ2-1	TGTGCCAGCAGCTTATACCAGGGGATATACAATGAGCAGTTCTTC	CASSLYQGIYNEQFF
TRBV9	NA	NA	TRBJ2-3	TGTGCCAGCAGCGTAGGGTCCGCAGATACGCAGTATTTT	CASSVGSADTQYF
TRBV7-2	NA	few	TRBJ2-5	TGTGCCAGCAGCTCAACGGGACCTCCCAAGGAGACCCAGTACTTC	CASSSTGPPKETQYF
TRBV27	TRBD1	few	TRBJ2-2	TGTGCCAGCAGCCGGGACAGGGGGACCGGGGAGCTGTTTTTT	CASSRDRGTGELFF
TRBV4-1	NA	NA	TRBJ1-1	TGCGCCAGCAGCCAAGTCCAGCTAAACACTGAAGCTTTCTTT	CASSQVQLNTEAFF
TRBV5-4	NA	NA	TRBJ2-5	TGTGCCCTTTCTGGGGTGGGAGATTCGGAGACCCAGTACTTC	CALSGVGDSETQYF
TRBV29-1	TRBD2	few	TRBJ2-3	TGCAGCGCCGGGGGGGAGGTCGATACGCAGTATTTT	CSAGGEVDTQYF
TRBV29-1	TRBD1	few	TRBJ2-5	TGCAGCACCAGGGGGCTGGAGACCCAGTACTTC	CSTRGLETQYF
TRBV20-1	NA	few	TRBJ1-1	TGCAGTGCTCCTGTCCCTCGTGAGGGGGGGTACACTGAAGCTTTCTTT	CSAPVPREGGYTEAFF
TRBV12-3/TRBV12-4	NA	NA	TRBJ1-1	TGTGCCAGCAGTCATGAGAAGTCGAGGGAGGCTTTCTTT	CASSHEKSREAFF
TRBV28	NA	NA	TRBJ2-1	TGTGCCAGCACCTACTTCAGCTGGAATGAGCAGTTCTTC	CASTYFSWNEQFF
TRBV29-1	NA	many	TRBJ1-1	TGCAGCGTTTCAAGAATGAACACTGAAGCTTTCTTT	CSVSRMNTEAFF
TRBV7-6	NA	few	TRBJ2-1	TGTGCCAGCAGCTTACCCCCCAGTGGCTCCTACAATGAGCAGTTCTTC	CASSLPPSGSYNEQFF
TRBV5-4	TRBD2	NA	TRBJ2-2	TGTGCCAGCAGCTTTGGGGGGGAGATCGGGGAGCTGTTTTTT	CASSFGGEIGELFF
TRBV13	NA	few	TRBJ2-3	TGTGCCAGCAGCCCCTACGGCGGGTCTCAGGCAGATACGCAGTATTTT	CASSPYGGSQADTQYF
TRBV13	NA	NA	TRBJ2-2	TGTGCCAGCAGCGCGAAGGGACTCCGGGACACCGGGGAGCTGTTTTTT	CASSAKGLRDTGELFF
TRBV7-9	NA	NA	TRBJ2-1	TGTGCCAGCAGCTTAGTCCAGGGCTCCTACAATGAGCAGTTCTTC	CASSLVQGSYNEQFF
TRBV2	NA	NA	TRBJ2-5	TGTGCCAGCACTCGACAGAAAGAGACCCAGTACTTC	CASTRQKETQYF
TRBV7-9	NA	NA	TRBJ2-6	TGTGCCAGCAGCTTAGCGGTTCGGACATCTTTCAACGTCCTGACTTTC	CASSLAVRTSFNVLTF
TRBV15	NA	few	TRBJ1-5	TGTGCCACCAGCAGAGTACAGGTCAATCAGCCCCAGCATTTT	CATSRVQVNQPQHF
TRBV7-9	NA	few	TRBJ2-1	TGTGCCAGCAGCACAATCAATGAGCAGTTCTTC	CASSTINEQFF
TRBV5-1	NA	NA	TRBJ1-3	TGCGCCAGCAGCTATGACAATTCCGGTGGAAACACCATATATTTT	CASSYDNSGGNTIYF
TRBV19	NA	few	TRBJ2-2	TGTGCCAGTAGTGGAGGACCGGGCCCCACCGGGGAGCTGTTTTTT	CASSGGPGPTGELFF
TRBV20-1	TRBD2	NA	TRBJ2-5	TGCAGTGCTAGAGCAGGACTAGTAATGAAAGAGACCCAGTACTTC	CSARAGLVMKETQYF
TRBV6-1	NA	NA	TRBJ2-5	TGTGCCAGCACCCTCATCGGGTTGAAGGAGACCCAGTACTTC	CASTLIGLKETQYF
TRBV12-3/TRBV12-4	NA	few	TRBJ2-5	TGTGCCAGCAGTTTTATTGGTCACGGGGGCCTAGAGACCCAGTACTTC	CASSFIGHGGLETQYF
TRBV4-1	NA	few	TRBJ2-6	TGCGCCAGCAGCCAAGTTTACGCCCGTCCGGTGACTGGGGCCAACGTCCTGACTTTC	CASSQVYARPVTGANVLTF
TRBV6-2/TRBV6-3	TRBD2	few	TRBJ2-1	TGTGCCAGCAGGGGACTAGACTCCTACAATGAGCAGTTCTTC	CASRGLDSYNEQFF
TRBV12-3/TRBV12-4	NA	NA	TRBJ2-4	TGTGCCAGCAGTTTAGCGGGGCCGGAAGACATTCAGTACTTC	CASSLAGPEDIQYF
TRBV7-6	NA	NA	TRBJ1-2	TGTGCCAGCAGCTTAGCCGGCTCTAACTATGGCTACACCTTC	CASSLAGSNYGYTF
TRBV6-5	TRBD1	few	TRBJ1-2	TGTGCCAGCAGCATAACCGGGGACAGGGGAGGCTACACCTTC	CASSITGDRGGYTF
TRBV12-3/TRBV12-4	NA	few	TRBJ2-7	TGTGCCAGCAGCAGGACGGGGCGCGAGCAGTACTTC	CASSRTGREQYF
TRBV12-3/TRBV12-4	NA	many	TRBJ2-7	TGTGCCAGCAGTCCACCTGTCACAGTCGGACCCTACGAGCAGTACTTC	CASSPPVTVGPYEQYF
TRBV7-9	NA	few	TRBJ2-2	TGTGCCAGCAGCTTAGGCTACGTCAGGGTTGATTACACCGGGGAGCTGTTTTTT	CASSLGYVRVDYTGELFF
TRBV6-1	NA	few	TRBJ2-1	TGTGCCAGCAGTGGGCAACCCCACAATGAGCAGTTCTTC	CASSGQPHNEQFF
TRBV4-2	NA	few	TRBJ2-3	TGTGCCAGCAGCCAAGACCGGGGGGACAACACAGATACGCAGTATTTT	CASSQDRGDNTDTQYF
TRBV6-5	NA	many	TRBJ2-3	TGTGCCAGCAGTTACGGGCCCGGTTCTGCGAGAGATACGCAGTATTTT	CASSYGPGSARDTQYF
TRBV14	NA	NA	TRBJ2-1	TGTGCCAGCAGCCAAGTCCCCCTTACCTACAATGAGCAGTTCTTC	CASSQVPLTYNEQFF
TRBV12-3/TRBV12-4	NA	few	TRBJ1-2	TGTGCCAGCAGTACTCAGGGAGGACACTATGGCTACACCTTC	CASSTQGGHYGYTF
TRBV6-5	NA	NA	TRBJ1-2	TGTGCCAGCACTCTCGGGGGCCTTTCCTATGGCTACACCTTC	CASTLGGLSYGYTF
TRBV12-3/TRBV12-4	NA	few	TRBJ2-4	TGTGCCAGCAGTTTATCGCGTTGGGGCAAAAACATTCAGTACTTC	CASSLSRWGKNIQYF
TRBV6-2/TRBV6-3	TRBD2	NA	TRBJ2-3	TGTGCCAGCAGTCCCCGCGAGCGGGGGCTCTCAGATACGCAGTATTTT	CASSPRERGLSDTQYF
TRBV7-8	NA	NA	TRBJ1-1	TGTGCCAGCAGCAACGGAGTCAGGGGCACTGAAGCTTTCTTT	CASSNGVRGTEAFF
TRBV7-9	TRBD1	NA	TRBJ1-3	TGTGCCAGCAGCTCAACAGGGGGCCGCTCTGGAAACACCATATATTTT	CASSSTGGRSGNTIYF
TRBV4-3	NA	NA	TRBJ2-2	TGCGCCAGCAGCCAAGATCATCATCGGCGTATGACGAACACCGGGGAGCTGTTTTTT	CASSQDHHRRMTNTGELFF
TRBV30	NA	NA	TRBJ1-2	TGTGCCTGGAGTGTAGGGCGGGATCGGCCGAAATACTATGGCTACACCTTC	CAWSVGRDRPKYYGYTF
TRBV19	NA	NA	TRBJ2-7	TGTGCCAGTAGTGTTTCGGGTCCGTCCTACGAGCAGTACTTC	CASSVSGPSYEQYF